This record concerns one T cell receptor (beta chain) sequence. Its target is not known. It was with 60 Vbeta and 13 Jbeta primers that the PCR ran. Methods used by the authors: Later analysis identified roughly 82 million unique TCR beta chains, 10 million to 12 million shared. TCRdb keeps only in-frame clones here, not all; method: immunoSEQ multiplex PCR. D and trimming come from the DNA, and the V and J calls and clone size come from that table. Of roughly 120,000 clones listed, roughly three quarters are singletons. The CDR3 spans 17 residues. V was cut by 0 bases and J by 0 bases, with 13 bases left in between. CDR1 is SGHTA and CDR2 is FQGTGA in the germline V gene. The data derive from a study of cytomegalovirus exposure and HLA in healthy donors. General observations from the study: As a later analysis showed, a missense DCLRE1C variant was linked to trimming of TCR beta V- and J-genes.

The donors comprised healthy bone marrow donors. The sample taken for sequencing was PBMCs. The chain has TRBV7-3 and TRBJ2-3; tentatively, D is TRBD1 (7 bases). The receptor comes from a woman in her thirties in good health and CMV-seronegative. CDR3 protein: CASSLTVRGVSTDTQYF. The CDR3 DNA reads TGTGCCAGCAGCTTAACCGTCAGGGGGGTCAGCACAGATACGCAGTATTTT.